This TCR beta chain is from a study of blood T cell repertoires in COVID-19 (dated by TCRdb to about 2020). The study in broad terms: The collaborator samples originated in the United States, Italy and Spain and spanned the acute and convalescent phases of COVID-19. The prospective study material was composed of cDNA or gDNA derived from T cells, B-cell-depleted T cells, or PBMCs. Deeply sampled blood TCRbeta repertoires from subjects exposed to, actively infected with, or recovered from COVID-19 were included in the dataset. The repertoires were released in a freely available public database meant as a resource for research on the immune response to SARS-CoV-2. Samples were obtained from the ongoing ImmuneRACE study (first 160 participants) and from 1,200 or so subjects provided by 6 global collaborators. Where available, HLA class I and class II types were obtained from metadata supplied by the sample provider rather than from assay-based typing. The sample metadata nearly always contained a de-identified subject ID, COVID-19 status, age in years and sex.

The immunoSEQ Assay, a bias-controlled multiplex PCR, was used to amplify TCRbeta CDR3 regions from genomic DNA. The paper's processing steps were these. The number of nucleated cells in each sample was estimated from the amplification of reference gene primers within the assay. Sequence reads were collapsed and filtered to measure the absolute abundance of every unique TCRbeta CDR3 rearrangement. For each sample, productive Simpson clonality was calculated by taking the square root of Simpson's diversity index across productive rearrangements. In TCRdb, the immuneACCESS table is reduced to in-frame sequences with V and J assigned. These tables do not hold every clone; where another copy was compared, an unresolved V gene accounts for under half, and the others remain unexplained. V and J calls and clone size are given by that table; D and trimming were obtained from the DNA. The sample table records some 350,000 clones; about 90% of these occur just once. The top ten constitute approximately 3.1% of the sample.

Enrolling through a virtual design, the prospective study's participants ranged in age from about 18 to 100 years and lived across approximately 25 United States geographic areas. In the prospective study, participants were assigned to cohorts based on the clinical history participants reported in a screening survey and a study questionnaire. For ImmuneRACE Cohort 3, a participant was defined as recovered based on two consecutive negative NP/OP PCR tests, clearance by a healthcare professional, or resolution of symptoms. Each participant in the prospective study had whole blood, serum and a nasopharyngeal or oropharyngeal swab collected by mobile phlebotomists. Additional blood draws and questionnaires over an approximately two-month period could optionally be provided by prospective study participants. Before DNA extraction, prospective study blood samples were shipped either frozen or at room temperature.

Including the terminal cysteine and phenylalanine, the CDR3 comprises 15 residues. Only the CDR3 part of the read is kept: 45 bases, read in frame from the first base. The germline V gene encodes CDR1 MDHEN and CDR2 SYDVKM. The junction carries 16 bases between V and J, which are trimmed by 5 bases and 6 bases respectively. Findings and caveats that apply to the study as a whole: The quantity of clinical and demographic metadata differed by source and by participant and was supplied without curation.

About this clone itself: The target of this receptor is not known. Base qualities are not at hand, and no much larger clone is one base apart.

This chain is built from TRBV28 and TRBJ1-4; a weak D assignment points to TRBD1 (5 bases agree). This receptor was obtained from a woman in her 30s who had recovered from COVID-19. Sequencing input: PBMCs or T cells enriched from blood (not recorded which). The DNA sequence is TGTGCCAGCAGTACTGCGGGGGGTCGGGATGAAAAACTGTTTTTT. This encodes CASSTAGGRDEKLFF.